Below are 14 T cell receptor beta chains sequenced from a single sample in a study of T cell changes during pregnancy in multiple sclerosis. Measured with immunoSEQ multiplex PCR; TCRdb has only the in-frame clones, and not every one. This sample yields more than 30,000 clones, of which 90% to 95% are seen a single time; 0.37% belongs to the top ten. Source: CD4+ T cells from peripheral blood mononuclear cells, taken in the third trimester of pregnancy. These receptors were obtained from a female donor in good health, enrolled as a control in a pregnancy study.

The chain employs TRBV30 and TRBJ1-1, with D hard to call. This CDR3 is built from 11 residues. Germline CDR1 is GTSNPN and CDR2 is SVGIG (reference sequence). V dropped 0 bases and J dropped 10 bases, with 9 bases sitting between them. The DNA for the CDR3 is TGTGCCTGGAGTGTAATCGAGGGAGCTTTCTTT. Encoded protein: CAWSVIEGAFF.

The chain employs TRBV9 and TRBJ2-7; 10 bases line up with TRBD2. With 7 bases clipped from V and 4 bases from J, the junction kept 14 bases outside the gene matches. Germline V gene lookup returns CDR1 SGDLS and CDR2 YYNGEE. CDR3 length equals 16 residues. This chain's CDR3 is CASFIPSGGFTYEQYF. The DNA for the CDR3 is TGTGCCAGCTTTATACCTAGCGGGGGATTCACATACGAGCAGTACTTC.

The V and J genes are TRBV6-6 and TRBJ2-3; 13 bases agree with TRBD2. Per germline, CDR1 MNHNY and CDR2 SVGAGI (reference sequence). The CDR3 is 15 residues long. J was trimmed by 3 bases and V by 6 bases; bases with no gene match: 3. The CDR3: CASRTSGRSTDTQYF. In DNA, the CDR3 is TGTGCCAGCAGGACTAGCGGGAGGTCGACAGATACGCAGTATTTT.

This chain uses TRBV28 with TRBJ1-1; the D gene is possibly TRBD1 (5 bases). In germline, CDR1 is MDHEN, CDR2 SYDVKM. CDR3 size: 15 residues. Trimming cost V 7 bases and J 4 bases, with 19 bases left between them. The CDR3 spells CASTPWGVRGTEAFF. CDR3 nucleotide sequence: TGTGCCAGCACCCCTTGGGGGGTTCGTGGCACTGAAGCTTTCTTT.

The V and J genes are TRBV10-1 and TRBJ2-3, with a weak D call TRBD1 (5 bases). Per germline, CDR1 WNHNN and CDR2 SYGVQD (reference sequence). V dropped 2 bases and J dropped 3 bases, with 12 bases sitting between them. This CDR3 has 15 amino acids. The CDR3 loop is CASSERPGLTDTQYF. As DNA, the CDR3 is TGCGCCAGCAGTGAGCGGCCAGGGTTGACAGATACGCAGTATTTT.

This clone was recorded once. V and J are TRBV9 and TRBJ1-1; D remains ambiguous. V lost 4 bases, J lost 7 bases, and 11 bases lay in between. This CDR3 comprises 12 residues. Germline V CDR1 and CDR2: SGDLS, YYNGEE. This CDR3 reads CASSSRDNEAFF. CDR3 sequence (DNA): TGTGCCAGCAGCTCCAGAGACAATGAAGCTTTCTTT.

The V and J genes are TRBV6-1 and TRBJ2-2; D gene unclear. The CDR3 loop spans 12 amino acids. Germline CDR1 MNHNS, CDR2 SASEGT. Trimming removed 3 bases at V and 10 bases at J, with 9 bases between. This CDR3 is CASSDSPVELFF. CDR3 in DNA: TGTGCCAGCAGTGATAGCCCCGTGGAGCTGTTTTTT.

This clone has just one count. The chain carries TRBV7-8 and TRBJ2-2, with D possibly matching TRBD1 (5 bases). The germline V gene encodes CDR1 SGHVS and CDR2 FQNEAQ. There are 17 residues in the CDR3. V was shortened by 3 bases and J by 4 bases, with 18 bases between the two germline ends. CDR3 in amino acids: CASSFGDPGAGTGELFF. The CDR3 DNA reads as TGTGCCAGCAGCTTTGGTGACCCTGGGGCCGGCACCGGGGAGCTGTTTTTT.

This chain joins TRBV9 and TRBJ1-1; D unclear. This CDR3 is built from 15 residues. The germline V gene has CDR1 SGDLS and CDR2 YYNGEE. The ends were cut back, 3 bases at V and 2 bases at J, with 14 bases in the middle. The CDR3 here is CASSDSRGRNTEAFF. The CDR3 DNA reads as TGTGCCAGCAGCGACTCTCGAGGTCGTAACACTGAAGCTTTCTTT.

This clone has only one observation. The rearrangement joins TRBV2 to TRBJ2-5, with D possibly being TRBD2 (6 bases). CDR1 and CDR2 (germline): SNHLY, FYNNEI. The CDR3 spans 12 residues. V lost 3 bases and J lost 7, with 9 bases in between. CDR3 region: CASSDRGGTQYF. CDR3 sequence (DNA): TGTGCCAGCAGTGATAGGGGAGGGACCCAGTACTTC.

The V gene is TRBV5-4, the J gene TRBJ2-5; 12 positions agree with TRBD1. Unmatched junction bases numbered 14, after V lost 3 bases and J lost 5 bases. The length of the CDR3 is 18 residues. Germline lookup yields CDR1 SGHNT and CDR2 YYREEE (reference sequence). Here the CDR3 DNA reads TGTGCCAGCAGCTCCGGGACAGGGGGCGCCGGTGGGCGGGAGACCCAGTACTTC. Protein sequence: CASSSGTGGAGGRETQYF. Full variable domain (outside the CDR3, taken from reference TRBV5-4 and TRBJ2-5): ETGVTQSPTHLIKTRGQQVTLRCSSQSGHNTVSWYQQALGQGPQFIFQYYREEENGRGNFPPRFSGLQFPNYSSELNVNALELDDSALYLCASSSGTGGAGGRETQYFGPGTRLLVL.

The J gene is TRBJ1-1, the V gene TRBV6-4; D remains ambiguous. Looked up from germline, CDR1 is MRHNA and CDR2 is SNTAGT. The V and J ends lost 6 bases and 3 bases respectively, with 11 bases between them. The CDR3 extends over 13 amino acids. As DNA, the CDR3 is TGTGCCAGCAGGGCAGGCTTTGACACTGAAGCTTTCTTT. It yields the protein CASRAGFDTEAFF.

CDR3 loop: CASSSLTGFTYGYTF. DNA for the CDR3: TGTGCCAGCAGCTCACTGACAGGGTTTACCTATGGCTACACCTTC. The rearrangement links TRBV5-6 to TRBJ1-2; 7 positions match TRBD1. CDR1 and CDR2 (germline): SGHDT, YYEEEE. The CDR3 is 15 residues long. The ends lost 3 bases at V and 4 bases at J; junction bases unmatched: 9.

This chain connects TRBV28 to TRBJ2-7, with D perhaps matching TRBD2 (5 bases). Germline lookup yields CDR1 MDHEN and CDR2 SYDVKM. The V and J ends lost 5 bases and 4 bases respectively, with 15 bases between them. The CDR3 has 14 amino acids. CDR3 amino acids: CASSPGGQTYEQYF. The CDR3 nucleotides read TGTGCCAGCAGTCCGGGCGGGCAGACATACGAGCAGTACTTC.